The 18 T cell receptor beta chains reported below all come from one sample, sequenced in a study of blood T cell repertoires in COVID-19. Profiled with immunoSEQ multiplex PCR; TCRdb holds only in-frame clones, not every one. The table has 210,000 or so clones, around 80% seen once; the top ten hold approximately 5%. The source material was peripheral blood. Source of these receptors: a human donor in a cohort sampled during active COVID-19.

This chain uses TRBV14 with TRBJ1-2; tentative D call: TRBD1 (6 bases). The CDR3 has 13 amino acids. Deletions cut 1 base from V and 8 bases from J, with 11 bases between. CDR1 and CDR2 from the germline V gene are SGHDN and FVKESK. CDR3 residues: CASSQGGGGGYTF. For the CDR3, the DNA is TGTGCCAGCAGCCAAGGGGGGGGCGGAGGCTACACCTTC. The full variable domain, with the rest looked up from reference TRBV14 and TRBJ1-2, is EAGVTQFPSHSVIEKGQTVTLRCDPISGHDNLYWYRRVMGKEIKFLLHFVKESKQDESGMPNNRFLAERTGGTYSTLKVQPAELEDSGVYFCASSQGGGGGYTFGSGTRLTVV.

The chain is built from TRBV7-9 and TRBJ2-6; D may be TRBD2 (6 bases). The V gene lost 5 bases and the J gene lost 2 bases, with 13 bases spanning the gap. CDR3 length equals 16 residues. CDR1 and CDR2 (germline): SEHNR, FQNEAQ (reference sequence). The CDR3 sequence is CASSPLLAAGANVLTF. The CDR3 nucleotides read TGTGCCAGCAGCCCCTTACTAGCCGCTGGGGCCAACGTCCTGACTTTC. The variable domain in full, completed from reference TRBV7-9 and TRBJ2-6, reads DTGVSQNPRHKITKRGQNVTFRCDPISEHNRLYWYRQTLGQGPEFLTYFQNEAQLEKSRLLSDRFSAERPKGSFSTLEIQRTEQGDSAMYLCASSPLLAAGANVLTFGAGSRLTVL.

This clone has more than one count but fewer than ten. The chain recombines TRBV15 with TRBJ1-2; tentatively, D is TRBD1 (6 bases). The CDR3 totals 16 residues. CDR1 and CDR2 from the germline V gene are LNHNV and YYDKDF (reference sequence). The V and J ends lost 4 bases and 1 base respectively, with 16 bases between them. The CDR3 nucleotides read TGTGCCACCAGCACAACTGAGAGGGGGTTTAACTATGGCTACACCTTC. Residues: CATSTTERGFNYGYTF.

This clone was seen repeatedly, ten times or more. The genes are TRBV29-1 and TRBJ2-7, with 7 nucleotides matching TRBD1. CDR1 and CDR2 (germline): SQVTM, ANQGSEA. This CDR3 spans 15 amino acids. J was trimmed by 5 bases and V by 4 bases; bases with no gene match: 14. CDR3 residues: CSVVGDERGQDEQYF. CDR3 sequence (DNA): TGCAGCGTTGTAGGGGACGAGAGGGGGCAAGACGAGCAGTACTTC.

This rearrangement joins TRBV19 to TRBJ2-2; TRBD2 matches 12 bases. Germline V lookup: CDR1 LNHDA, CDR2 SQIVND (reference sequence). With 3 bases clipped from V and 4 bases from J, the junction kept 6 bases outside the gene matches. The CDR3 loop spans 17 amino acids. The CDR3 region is CASSIPLAGGRTGELFF. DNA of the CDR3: TGTGCCAGTAGTATCCCCCTAGCGGGAGGGCGCACCGGGGAGCTGTTTTTT.

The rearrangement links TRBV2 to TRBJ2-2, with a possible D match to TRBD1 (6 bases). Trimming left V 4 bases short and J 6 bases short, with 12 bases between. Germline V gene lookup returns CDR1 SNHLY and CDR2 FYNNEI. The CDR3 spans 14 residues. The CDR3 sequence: CASSAGTLPGELFF. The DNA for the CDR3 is TGTGCCAGCAGTGCCGGGACACTTCCCGGGGAGCTGTTTTTT.

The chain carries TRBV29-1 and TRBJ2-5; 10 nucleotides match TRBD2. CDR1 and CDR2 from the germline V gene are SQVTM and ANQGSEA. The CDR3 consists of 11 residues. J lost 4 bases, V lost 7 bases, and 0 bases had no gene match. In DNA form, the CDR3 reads TGCAGCGGACTAGCGGGAGAGACCCAGTACTTC. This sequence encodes CSGLAGETQYF.

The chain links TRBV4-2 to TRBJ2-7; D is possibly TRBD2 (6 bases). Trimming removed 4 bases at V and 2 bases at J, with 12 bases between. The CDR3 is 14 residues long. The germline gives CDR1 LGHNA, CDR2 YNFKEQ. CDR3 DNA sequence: TGTGCCAGCAGCCCTACCGGGACTGCCTACGAGCAGTACTTC. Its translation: CASSPTGTAYEQYF.

The CDR3 loop reads CASSLPQVAFF. CDR3 nucleotides: TGTGCCAGCAGCTTACCCCAGGTAGCTTTCTTT. The chain joins TRBV7-9 to TRBJ1-1; D gene uncertain. The germline V gene has CDR1 SEHNR and CDR2 FQNEAQ (reference sequence). Trimming shortened V by 2 bases and J by 10 bases, and 8 bases separated the two germline ends. This CDR3 spans 11 amino acids.

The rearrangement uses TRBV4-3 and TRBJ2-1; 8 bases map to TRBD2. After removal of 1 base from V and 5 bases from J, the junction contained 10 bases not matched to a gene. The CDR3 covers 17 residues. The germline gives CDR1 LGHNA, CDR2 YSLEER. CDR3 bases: TGCGCCAGCAGCCAAGGTCTGGGACTAGAAATCCACAATGAGCAGTTCTTC. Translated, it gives CASSQGLGLEIHNEQFF.

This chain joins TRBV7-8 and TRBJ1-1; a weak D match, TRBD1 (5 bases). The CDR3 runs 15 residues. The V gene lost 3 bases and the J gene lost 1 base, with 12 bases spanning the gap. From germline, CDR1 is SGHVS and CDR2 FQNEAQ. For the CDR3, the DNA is TGTGCCAGCAGCTTCGGAAGGACACCGAACACTGAAGCTTTCTTT. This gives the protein CASSFGRTPNTEAFF. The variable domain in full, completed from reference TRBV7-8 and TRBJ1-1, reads GAGVSQSPRYKVAKRGQDVALRCDPISGHVSLFWYQQALGQGPEFLTYFQNEAQLDKSGLPSDRFFAERPEGSVSTLKIQRTQQEDSAVYLCASSFGRTPNTEAFFGQGTRLTVV.

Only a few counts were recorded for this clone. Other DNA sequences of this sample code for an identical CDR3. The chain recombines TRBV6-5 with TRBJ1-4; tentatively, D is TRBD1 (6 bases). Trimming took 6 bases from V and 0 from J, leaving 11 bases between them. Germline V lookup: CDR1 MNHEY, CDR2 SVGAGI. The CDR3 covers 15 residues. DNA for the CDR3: TGTGCCAGCAGCTTGACAGGATCAACTAATGAAAAACTGTTTTTT. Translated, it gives CASSLTGSTNEKLFF.

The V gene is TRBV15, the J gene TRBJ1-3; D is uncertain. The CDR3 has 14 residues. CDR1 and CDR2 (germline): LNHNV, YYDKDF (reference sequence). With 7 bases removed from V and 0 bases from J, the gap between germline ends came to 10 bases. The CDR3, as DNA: TGTGCCACCACCCCGGAGAGCTCTGGAAACACCATATATTTT. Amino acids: CATTPESSGNTIYF.

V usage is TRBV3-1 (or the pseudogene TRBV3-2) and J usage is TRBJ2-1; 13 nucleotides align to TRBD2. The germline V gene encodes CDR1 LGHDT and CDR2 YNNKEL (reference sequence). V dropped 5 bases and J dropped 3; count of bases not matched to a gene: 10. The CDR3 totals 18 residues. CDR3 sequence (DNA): TGTGCCAGCAGCTTAAGGGGGACTAGCGGGAAACACTACAATGAGCAGTTCTTC. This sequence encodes CASSLRGTSGKHYNEQFF.

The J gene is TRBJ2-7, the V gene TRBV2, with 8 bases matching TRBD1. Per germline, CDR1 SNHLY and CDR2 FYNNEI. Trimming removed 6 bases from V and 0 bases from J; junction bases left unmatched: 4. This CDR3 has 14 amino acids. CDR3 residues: CASRPGQVSYEQYF. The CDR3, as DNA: TGTGCCAGCAGGCCGGGACAGGTCTCCTACGAGCAGTACTTC. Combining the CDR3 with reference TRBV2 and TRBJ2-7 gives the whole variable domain EPEVTQTPSHQVTQMGQEVILRCVPISNHLYFYWYRQILGQKVEFLVSFYNNEISEKSEIFDDQFSVERPDGSNFTLKIRSTKLEDSAMYFCASRPGQVSYEQYFGPGTRLTVT.

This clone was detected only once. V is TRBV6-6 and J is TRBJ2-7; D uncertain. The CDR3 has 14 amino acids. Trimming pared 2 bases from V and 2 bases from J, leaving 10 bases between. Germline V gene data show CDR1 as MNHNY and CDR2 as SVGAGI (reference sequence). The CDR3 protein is CASSYGVLTYEQYF. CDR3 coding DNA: TGTGCCAGCAGTTACGGAGTCCTAACCTACGAGCAGTACTTC.

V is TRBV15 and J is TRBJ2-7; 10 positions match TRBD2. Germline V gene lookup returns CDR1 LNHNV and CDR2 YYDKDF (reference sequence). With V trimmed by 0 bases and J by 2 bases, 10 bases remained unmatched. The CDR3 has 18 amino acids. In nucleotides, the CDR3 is TGTGCCACCAGCAGAGATACTAGCGGGATTAGGGGGACCTACGAGCAGTACTTC. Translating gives CATSRDTSGIRGTYEQYF. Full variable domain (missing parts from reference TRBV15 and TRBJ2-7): DAMVIQNPRYQVTQFGKPVTLSCSQTLNHNVMYWYQQKSSQAPKLLFHYYDKDFNNEADTPDNFQSRRPNTSFCFLDIRSPGLGDTAMYLCATSRDTSGIRGTYEQYFGPGTRLTVT.

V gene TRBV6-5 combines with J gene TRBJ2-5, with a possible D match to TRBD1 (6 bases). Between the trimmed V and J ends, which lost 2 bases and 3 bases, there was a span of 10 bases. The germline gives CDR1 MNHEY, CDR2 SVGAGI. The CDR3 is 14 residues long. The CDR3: CASSYEAGEETQYF. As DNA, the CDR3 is TGTGCCAGCAGTTACGAGGCAGGGGAAGAGACCCAGTACTTC.